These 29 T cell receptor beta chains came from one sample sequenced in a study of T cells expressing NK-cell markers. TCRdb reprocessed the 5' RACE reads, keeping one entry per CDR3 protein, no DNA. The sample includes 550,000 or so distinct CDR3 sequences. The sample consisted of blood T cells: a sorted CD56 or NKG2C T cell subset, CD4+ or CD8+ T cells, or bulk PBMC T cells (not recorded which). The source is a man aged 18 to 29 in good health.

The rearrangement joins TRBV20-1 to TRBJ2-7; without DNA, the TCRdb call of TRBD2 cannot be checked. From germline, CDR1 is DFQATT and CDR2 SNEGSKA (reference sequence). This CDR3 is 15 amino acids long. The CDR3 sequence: CSARMGASGIYEQYF.

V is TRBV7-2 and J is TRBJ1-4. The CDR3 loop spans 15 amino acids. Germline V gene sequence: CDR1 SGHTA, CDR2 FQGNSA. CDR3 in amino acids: CASSISTATNEKLFF.

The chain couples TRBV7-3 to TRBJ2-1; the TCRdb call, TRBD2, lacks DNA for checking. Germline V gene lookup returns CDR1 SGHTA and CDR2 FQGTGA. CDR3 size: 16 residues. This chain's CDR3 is CASSGGAASGRHEQFF.

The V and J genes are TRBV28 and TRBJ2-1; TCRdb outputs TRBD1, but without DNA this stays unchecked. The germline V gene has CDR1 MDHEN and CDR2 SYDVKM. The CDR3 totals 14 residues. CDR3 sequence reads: CASSQRGDHNEQFF.

The CDR3 here is CASSLMAGGSDFVDTQYF. The genes are TRBV5-6 and TRBJ2-3; TCRdb calls TRBD1, which cannot be checked without DNA. Germline CDR1 and CDR2: SGHDT and YYEEEE. This CDR3 has 18 amino acids.

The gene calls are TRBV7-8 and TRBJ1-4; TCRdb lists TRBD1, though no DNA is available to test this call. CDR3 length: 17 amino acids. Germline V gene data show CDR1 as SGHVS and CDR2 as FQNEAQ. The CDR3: CASSFRTGAATNEKLFF.

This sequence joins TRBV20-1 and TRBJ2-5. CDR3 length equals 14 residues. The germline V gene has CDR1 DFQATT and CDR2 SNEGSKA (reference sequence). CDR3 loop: CSARDLERVGTQYF.

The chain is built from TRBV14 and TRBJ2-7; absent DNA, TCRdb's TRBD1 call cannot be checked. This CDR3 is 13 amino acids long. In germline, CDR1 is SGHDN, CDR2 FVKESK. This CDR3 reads CASSQGQGLEQYF.

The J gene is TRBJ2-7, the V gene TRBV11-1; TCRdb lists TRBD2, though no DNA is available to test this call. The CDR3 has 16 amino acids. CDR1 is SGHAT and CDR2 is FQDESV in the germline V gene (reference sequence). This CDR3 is CASSLAAASGTYEQYF.

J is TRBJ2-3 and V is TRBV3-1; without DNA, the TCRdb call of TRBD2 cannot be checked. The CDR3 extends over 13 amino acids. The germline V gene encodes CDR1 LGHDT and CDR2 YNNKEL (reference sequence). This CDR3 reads CASPAGSTDTQYF.

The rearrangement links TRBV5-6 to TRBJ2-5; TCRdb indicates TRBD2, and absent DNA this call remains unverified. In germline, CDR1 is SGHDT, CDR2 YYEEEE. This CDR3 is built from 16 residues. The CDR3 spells CASSRTQLAGRETQYF.

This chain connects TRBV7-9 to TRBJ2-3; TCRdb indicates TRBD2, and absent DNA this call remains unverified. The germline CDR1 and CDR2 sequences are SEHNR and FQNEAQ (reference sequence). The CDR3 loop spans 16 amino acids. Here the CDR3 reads CASSNLVWGNTDTQYF. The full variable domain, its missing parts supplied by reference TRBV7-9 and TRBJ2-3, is DTGVSQNPRHKITKRGQNVTFRCDPISEHNRLYWYRQTLGQGPEFLTYFQNEAQLEKSRLLSDRFSAERPKGSFSTLEIQRTEQGDSAMYLCASSNLVWGNTDTQYFGPGTRLTVL.

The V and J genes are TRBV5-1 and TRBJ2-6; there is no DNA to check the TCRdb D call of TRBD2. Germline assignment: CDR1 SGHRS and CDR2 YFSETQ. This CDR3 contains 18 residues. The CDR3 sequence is CASSMPRQGDSGANVLTF.

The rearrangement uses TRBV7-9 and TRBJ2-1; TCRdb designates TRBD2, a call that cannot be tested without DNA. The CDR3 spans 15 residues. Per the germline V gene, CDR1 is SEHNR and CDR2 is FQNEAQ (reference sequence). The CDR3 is CASSFIGSGGYEQFF.

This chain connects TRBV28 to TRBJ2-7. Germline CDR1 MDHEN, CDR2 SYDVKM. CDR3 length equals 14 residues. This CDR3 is CASSLPQGGYEQYF.

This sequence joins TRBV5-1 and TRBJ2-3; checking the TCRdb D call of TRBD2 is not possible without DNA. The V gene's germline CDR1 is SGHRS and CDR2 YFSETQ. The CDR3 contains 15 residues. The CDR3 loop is CASSSMSGLADTQYF.

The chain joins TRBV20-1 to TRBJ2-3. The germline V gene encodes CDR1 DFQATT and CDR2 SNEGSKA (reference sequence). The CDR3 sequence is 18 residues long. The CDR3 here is CSARDSARSLRRTDTQYF.

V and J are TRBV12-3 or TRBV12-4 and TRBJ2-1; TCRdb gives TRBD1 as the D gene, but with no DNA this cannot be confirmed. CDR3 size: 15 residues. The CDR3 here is CASSSPPPSYNEQFF.

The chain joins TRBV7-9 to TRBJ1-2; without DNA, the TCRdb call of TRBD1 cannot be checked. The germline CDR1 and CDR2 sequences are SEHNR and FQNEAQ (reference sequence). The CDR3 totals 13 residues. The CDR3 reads CASSIGQVDGYTF.

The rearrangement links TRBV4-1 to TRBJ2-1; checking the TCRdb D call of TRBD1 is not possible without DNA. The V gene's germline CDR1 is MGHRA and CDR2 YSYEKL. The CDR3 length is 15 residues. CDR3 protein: CASSQVGADRNEQFF.

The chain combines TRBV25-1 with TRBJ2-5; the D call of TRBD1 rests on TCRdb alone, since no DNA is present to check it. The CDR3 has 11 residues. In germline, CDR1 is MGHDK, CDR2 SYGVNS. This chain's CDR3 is CASSKGQTQYF.

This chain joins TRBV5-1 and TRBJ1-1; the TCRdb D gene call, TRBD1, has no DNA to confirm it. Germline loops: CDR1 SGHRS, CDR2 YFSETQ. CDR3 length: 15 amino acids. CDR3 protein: CASRGANRGDTEAFF.

The CDR3 spells CASTPTGSYNEQFF. The rearrangement joins TRBV12-3 or TRBV12-4 to TRBJ2-1; TCRdb gives TRBD1 as the D gene, but with no DNA this cannot be confirmed. This CDR3 has 14 amino acids.

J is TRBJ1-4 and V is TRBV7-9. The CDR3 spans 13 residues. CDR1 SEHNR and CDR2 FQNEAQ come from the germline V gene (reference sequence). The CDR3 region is CASSLELVEKLFF.

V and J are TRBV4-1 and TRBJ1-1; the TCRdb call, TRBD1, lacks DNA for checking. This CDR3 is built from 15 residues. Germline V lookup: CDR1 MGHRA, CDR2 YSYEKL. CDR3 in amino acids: CASSQAPQGELEAFF.

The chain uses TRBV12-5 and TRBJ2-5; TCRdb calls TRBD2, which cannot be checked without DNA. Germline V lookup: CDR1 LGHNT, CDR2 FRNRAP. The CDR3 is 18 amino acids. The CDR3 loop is CASGPGLGLIGREETQYF.

The CDR3 is CASSELGGWGTGELFF. The chain employs TRBV25-1 and TRBJ2-2; TCRdb indicates TRBD1, and absent DNA this call remains unverified. Germline V lookup: CDR1 MGHDK, CDR2 SYGVNS. The CDR3 contains 16 residues.

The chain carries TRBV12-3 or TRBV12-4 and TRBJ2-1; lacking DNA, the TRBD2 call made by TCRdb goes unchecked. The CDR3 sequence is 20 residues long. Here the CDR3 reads CASSYKAGLAGAGPYNEQFF.

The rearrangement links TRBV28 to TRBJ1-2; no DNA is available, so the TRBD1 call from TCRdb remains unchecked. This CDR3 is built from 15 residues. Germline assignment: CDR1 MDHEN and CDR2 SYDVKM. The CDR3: CASSSGQGSNYGYTF.